Listed below are T cell receptor beta chains from one sample, sequenced in a study of human T cells and chemical hapten exposure. TCRdb re-called the RACE reads with MiXCR, one entry per CDR3 protein. The sample holds some 170,000 distinct CDR3 sequences, 25% to 30% seen once. Here the sequenced sample was whole blood, taken in connection with sensitization to the hapten diphenylcyclopropenone (DPC). Receptor source: a woman aged 18-29 years with alopecia areata. Some clones in this sample may be carry-over from other donors' samples. CDR3s include the opening cysteine and the closing phenylalanine or tryptophan. A D gene is named only where the DNA matches it firmly. Not all rows give a size; the values are once, few, many and, for expanded clones, a class.

DNA: TGTGCCAGCAGCCCAATGACAGTATCTAGCGGGAACACCGGGGAGCTGTTTTTT; CDR3: CASSPMTVSSGNTGELFF; D: TRBD2; V: TRBV7-9; J: TRBJ2-2; length: 18; size: -
DNA: TGTGCCAGCAGCGTATCGGCGGGGTACAATGAGCAGTTCTTC; CDR3: CASSVSAGYNEQFF; D: -; V: TRBV9; J: TRBJ2-1; length: 14; size: many
DNA: TGTGCCAGCAGCCAAGAAGCGGGGAATCTGGGAGAGACCCAGTACTTC; CDR3: CASSQEAGNLGETQYF; D: TRBD2; V: TRBV4-2; J: TRBJ2-5; length: 16; size: few
DNA: TGTGCCAGCAGTTACGGACACCAAGGAGCCAAAAACATTCAGTACTTC; CDR3: CASSYGHQGAKNIQYF; D: -; V: TRBV6-2/TRBV6-3; J: TRBJ2-4; length: 16; size: -
DNA: TGCAGCGTTGAGCGCCATGCCGAGCAGTACTTC; CDR3: CSVERHAEQYF; D: -; V: TRBV29-1; J: TRBJ2-7; length: 11; size: -
DNA: TGCAGCGTTGCTCAGGGGGCGGCTGGCTACACCTTC; CDR3: CSVAQGAAGYTF; D: TRBD1; V: TRBV29-1; J: TRBJ1-2; length: 12; size: -
DNA: TGTGCCAGCAGCCAAGATAGTAGATATTCCCCCGATACGCAGTATTTT; CDR3: CASSQDSRYSPDTQYF; D: -; V: TRBV4-2; J: TRBJ2-3; length: 16; size: few
DNA: TGTGCCAGCAGCGTAGGGTTCTATGGCTACACCTTC; CDR3: CASSVGFYGYTF; D: -; V: TRBV9; J: TRBJ1-2; length: 12; size: -
DNA: TGCAGTGCTAGGACAGGGGGCCATGGCTACACCTTC; CDR3: CSARTGGHGYTF; D: TRBD1; V: TRBV20-1; J: TRBJ1-2; length: 12; size: few
DNA: TGTGCCAGCAGCTTTAACACCGGGACTAGCGGGAGGGCCATCGCCTACAATGAGCAGTTCTTC; CDR3: CASSFNTGTSGRAIAYNEQFF; D: TRBD2; V: TRBV7-8; J: TRBJ2-1; length: 21; size: -
DNA: TGTGCCAGCAGATCCCCTACCTATGGCTACACCTTC; CDR3: CASRSPTYGYTF; D: -; V: TRBV27; J: TRBJ1-2; length: 12; size: many
DNA: TGTGCCAGCAGCCTGGTTCAGGGGTCGAACACTGAAGCTTTCTTT; CDR3: CASSLVQGSNTEAFF; D: -; V: TRBV4-2; J: TRBJ1-1; length: 15; size: -
DNA: TGCAGTGCTACACGGCATGGCTACACCTTC; CDR3: CSATRHGYTF; D: -; V: TRBV20-1; J: TRBJ1-2; length: 10; size: -
DNA: TGTGCCAGCAGCGTAGGGCCCCTATGGGGCTCCTACGAGCAGTACTTC; CDR3: CASSVGPLWGSYEQYF; D: -; V: TRBV9; J: TRBJ2-7; length: 16; size: -
DNA: TGCAGTGCTAGAAGAGACTATGGCTACACCTTC; CDR3: CSARRDYGYTF; D: -; V: TRBV20-1; J: TRBJ1-2; length: 11; size: -
DNA: TGCGCCAGCAGCTTAGAGGGGTTATCCTACGAGCAGTACTTC; CDR3: CASSLEGLSYEQYF; D: -; V: TRBV5-1; J: TRBJ2-7; length: 14; size: -
DNA: TGTGCCAGCAGCTTCGCAGGGGCTTCACCCCTCCACTTT; CDR3: CASSFAGASPLHF; D: -; V: TRBV5-5; J: TRBJ1-6; length: 13; size: few
DNA: TGCAGTGCTAGTGAGGGAGAACTAGCGCTTATCAATGAGCAGTTCTTC; CDR3: CSASEGELALINEQFF; D: TRBD2; V: TRBV20-1; J: TRBJ2-1; length: 16; size: -
DNA: TGCGCCAGCAGCCAAGACCCGATCCAGGGACGGGGCGAGCAGTACTTC; CDR3: CASSQDPIQGRGEQYF; D: -; V: TRBV4-3; J: TRBJ2-7; length: 16; size: -
DNA: TGCAGCGTTGCCTGGGGGAGCAATGAGCAGTTCTTC; CDR3: CSVAWGSNEQFF; D: -; V: TRBV29-1; J: TRBJ2-1; length: 12; size: -
DNA: TGTGCCACCACAGGTCGTGTAACCCGGACAGGGAAGTTTCGGACCCAGTACTTC; CDR3: CATTGRVTRTGKFRTQYF; D: TRBD1; V: TRBV24-1; J: TRBJ2-5; length: 18; size: -
DNA: TGTGCCAGCTCCCCGGGGACTAGCGGTGCAAATGAGCAGTTCTTC; CDR3: CASSPGTSGANEQFF; D: TRBD2; V: TRBV7-2; J: TRBJ2-1; length: 15; size: few
DNA: TGCAGCGTTGAAGATAAAGGGGGAGAGACCCAGTACTTC; CDR3: CSVEDKGGETQYF; D: -; V: TRBV29-1; J: TRBJ2-5; length: 13; size: many
DNA: TGTGCCAGCAGGTCTCCCAGGGGGTTAGGGGTTACCGGGGAGCTGTTTTTT; CDR3: CASRSPRGLGVTGELFF; D: TRBD1; V: TRBV27; J: TRBJ2-2; length: 17; size: few
DNA: TGTGCCAGCAGCTTAGTAGCGGGGGATGCCTACAATGAGCAGTTCTTC; CDR3: CASSLVAGDAYNEQFF; D: TRBD2; V: TRBV7-2; J: TRBJ2-1; length: 16; size: -
DNA: TGTGCCAGCAGTTACTTTCCGGGACTAGCGGGGGAGACCCAGTACTTC; CDR3: CASSYFPGLAGETQYF; D: TRBD2; V: TRBV6-5; J: TRBJ2-5; length: 16; size: -
DNA: TGCAGCACGACCGCGGGTAAGGGTCGGCCCCAGCATTTT; CDR3: CSTTAGKGRPQHF; D: -; V: TRBV29-1; J: TRBJ1-5; length: 13; size: -
DNA: TGTGCCAGCAGTTACGTGGGACAGATCTTAGGCGGGGAGCTGTTTTTT; CDR3: CASSYVGQILGGELFF; D: TRBD1; V: TRBV6-5; J: TRBJ2-2; length: 16; size: once
DNA: TGTGCCTGGACCGGACCGTACTCCTACGAGCAGTACTTC; CDR3: CAWTGPYSYEQYF; D: -; V: TRBV30; J: TRBJ2-7; length: 13; size: -
DNA: TGCGCCAGCAGCCGAACCGACGGAGCCTACGAGCAGTACTTC; CDR3: CASSRTDGAYEQYF; D: -; V: TRBV4-3; J: TRBJ2-7; length: 14; size: -
DNA: TGTGCCAGCAGCCCCAAGAGTTTCCACGAGCAGTACTTC; CDR3: CASSPKSFHEQYF; D: -; V: TRBV4-2; J: TRBJ2-7; length: 13; size: -
DNA: TGTGCCATCAGTCGAGCCGTACAGGGGGCGCAGAGCTATGGCTACACCTTC; CDR3: CAISRAVQGAQSYGYTF; D: TRBD1; V: TRBV10-3; J: TRBJ1-2; length: 17; size: few
DNA: TGCGCCAGCAGCCAAGCGGGGGGTGGGACAGATACGCAGTATTTT; CDR3: CASSQAGGGTDTQYF; D: TRBD2; V: TRBV4-1; J: TRBJ2-3; length: 15; size: -
DNA: TGTGCCAGCAGCTGGACTAGCGGAGCCTTGACAGATACGCAGTATTTT; CDR3: CASSWTSGALTDTQYF; D: TRBD2; V: TRBV11-1; J: TRBJ2-3; length: 16; size: -
DNA: TGTGCCAGCACACAGGGACCCCTCATCCAAGAGACCCAGTACTTC; CDR3: CASTQGPLIQETQYF; D: -; V: TRBV11-2; J: TRBJ2-5; length: 15; size: -
DNA: TGTGCCAGCTCACCCCGGACCACGGACGAGCAGTACTTC; CDR3: CASSPRTTDEQYF; D: -; V: TRBV18; J: TRBJ2-7; length: 13; size: few
DNA: TGTGCCAGCAGTGAGCAGGCGGCCACCGGGGAGCTGTTTTTT; CDR3: CASSEQAATGELFF; D: -; V: TRBV6-4; J: TRBJ2-2; length: 14; size: few
DNA: TGTGCCAGCAGTTCCGGGGGCGGGTTCAATGAGCAGTTCTTC; CDR3: CASSSGGGFNEQFF; D: -; V: TRBV27; J: TRBJ2-1; length: 14; size: few
DNA: TGTGCCAGCAGCGTAGCCCCATCTGGGGGGGCCCAACAAGAGACCCAGTACTTC; CDR3: CASSVAPSGGAQQETQYF; D: -; V: TRBV9; J: TRBJ2-5; length: 18; size: -
DNA: TGTGCCAGCAGCCAGCGACACAGTATCTACGAGCAGTACTTC; CDR3: CASSQRHSIYEQYF; D: -; V: TRBV3-1; J: TRBJ2-7; length: 14; size: -
DNA: TGTGCCAGCAGTGAATCCCGGCTAGCCAGAATAGAGACCCAGTACTTC; CDR3: CASSESRLARIETQYF; D: -; V: TRBV25-1; J: TRBJ2-5; length: 16; size: few
DNA: TGCGCCAGCAGCTTGGATCCAGGGGGAAAGACTGAAGCTTTCTTT; CDR3: CASSLDPGGKTEAFF; D: TRBD1; V: TRBV5-1; J: TRBJ1-1; length: 15; size: -
DNA: TGTGCCAGCAGTAAAATTTCAGGGTTGGATCAGCCCCAGCATTTT; CDR3: CASSKISGLDQPQHF; D: -; V: TRBV12-3/TRBV12-4; J: TRBJ1-5; length: 15; size: -
DNA: TGTGCCAGTAGTATATGGGGGGCCTCCTACGAGCAGTACTTC; CDR3: CASSIWGASYEQYF; D: -; V: TRBV19; J: TRBJ2-7; length: 14; size: -
DNA: TGTGCCAGCCAGAGAGAAAGCACAGATACGCAGTATTTT; CDR3: CASQRESTDTQYF; D: -; V: TRBV2; J: TRBJ2-3; length: 13; size: -
DNA: TGCGCCAGCAGCTGGGGAACTCGGCCGACCGAGCAGTACTTC; CDR3: CASSWGTRPTEQYF; D: -; V: TRBV5-1; J: TRBJ2-7; length: 14; size: -
DNA: TGCAGCGTTGATCCGGGTGGCACCGGGGAGCTGTTTTTT; CDR3: CSVDPGGTGELFF; D: -; V: TRBV29-1; J: TRBJ2-2; length: 13; size: -
DNA: TGTGCCAGCAGTTCGACTAGCGGGGCTAACCAAGAGACCCAGTACTTC; CDR3: CASSSTSGANQETQYF; D: TRBD2; V: TRBV2; J: TRBJ2-5; length: 16; size: few
DNA: TGCAGTGCTAGAAGGCTAGCGGGAGTCGGAGATACGCAGTATTTT; CDR3: CSARRLAGVGDTQYF; D: TRBD2; V: TRBV20-1; J: TRBJ2-3; length: 15; size: -
DNA: TGCGCCAGCTTAAAGCGGGGGGGGATCCTAGGGACCCAGTACTTC; CDR3: CASLKRGGILGTQYF; D: TRBD2; V: TRBV10-2; J: TRBJ2-5; length: 15; size: -
DNA: TGTGCCAGCAGCTTAGGACACAGGAGAGGCGGGGAGCTGTTTTTT; CDR3: CASSLGHRRGGELFF; D: -; V: TRBV7-6; J: TRBJ2-2; length: 15; size: -
DNA: TGCAGTTACATCGGACAGGTAGAAGCTTTCTTT; CDR3: CSYIGQVEAFF; D: TRBD1; V: TRBV20-1; J: TRBJ1-1; length: 11; size: -
DNA: TGTGCCAGCAGCCCGGCAACAAACGAAAAACTGTTTTTT; CDR3: CASSPATNEKLFF; D: -; V: TRBV5-5; J: TRBJ1-4; length: 13; size: -
DNA: TGTGCCAGCAGTCCCCGGGACCGCGATTCTAAATATGGGTATGGCTACACCTTC; CDR3: CASSPRDRDSKYGYGYTF; D: -; V: TRBV12-3/TRBV12-4; J: TRBJ1-2; length: 18; size: -
DNA: TGCGCCAGCAGCCGATCGACTAGTAATGAGCAGTTCTTC; CDR3: CASSRSTSNEQFF; D: -; V: TRBV4-3; J: TRBJ2-1; length: 13; size: few